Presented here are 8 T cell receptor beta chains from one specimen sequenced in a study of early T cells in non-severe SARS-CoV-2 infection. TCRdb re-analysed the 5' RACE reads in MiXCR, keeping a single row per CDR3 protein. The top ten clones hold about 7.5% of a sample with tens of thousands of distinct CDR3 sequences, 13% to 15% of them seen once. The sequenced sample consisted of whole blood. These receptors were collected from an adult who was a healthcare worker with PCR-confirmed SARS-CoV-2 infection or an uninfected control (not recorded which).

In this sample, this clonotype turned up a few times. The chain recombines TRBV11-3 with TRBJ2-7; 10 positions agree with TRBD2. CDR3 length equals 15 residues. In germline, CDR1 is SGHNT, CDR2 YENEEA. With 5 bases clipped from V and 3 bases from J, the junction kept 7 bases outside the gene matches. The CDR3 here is CASSPQREGLYEQYF. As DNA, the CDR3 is TGTGCCAGCAGCCCCCAGCGGGAGGGCCTCTACGAGCAGTACTTC. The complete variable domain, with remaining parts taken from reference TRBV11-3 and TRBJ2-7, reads EAGVVQSPRYKIIEKKQPVAFWCNPISGHNTLYWYLQNLGQGPELLIRYENEEAVDDSQLPKDRFSAERLKGVDSTLKIQPAELGDSAVYLCASSPQREGLYEQYFGPGTRLTVT.

The CDR3 loop reads CASSLALGNSPLHF. The CDR3 nucleotides are TGTGCCAGCTCACTCGCCTTGGGAAATTCACCCCTCCACTTT. The chain links TRBV18 to TRBJ1-6, with D unclear. The CDR3 is 14 residues long. Trimming took 4 bases from V and 7 from J, leaving 11 bases between them. In germline, CDR1 is KGHSH, CDR2 LQKENI.

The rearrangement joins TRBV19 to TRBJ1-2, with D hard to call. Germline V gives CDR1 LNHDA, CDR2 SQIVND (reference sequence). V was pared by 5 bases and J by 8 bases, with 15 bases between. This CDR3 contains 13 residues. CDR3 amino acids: CASSVLGSGGYTF. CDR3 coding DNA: TGTGCCAGTAGTGTGTTGGGGTCTGGCGGCTACACCTTC.

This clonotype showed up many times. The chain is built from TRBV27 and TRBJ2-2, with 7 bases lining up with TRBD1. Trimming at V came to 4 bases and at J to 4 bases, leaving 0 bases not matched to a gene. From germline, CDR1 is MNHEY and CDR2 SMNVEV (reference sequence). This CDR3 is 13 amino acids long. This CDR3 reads CASSYRGTGELFF. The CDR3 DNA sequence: TGTGCCAGCAGTTACAGGGGCACCGGGGAGCTGTTTTTT.

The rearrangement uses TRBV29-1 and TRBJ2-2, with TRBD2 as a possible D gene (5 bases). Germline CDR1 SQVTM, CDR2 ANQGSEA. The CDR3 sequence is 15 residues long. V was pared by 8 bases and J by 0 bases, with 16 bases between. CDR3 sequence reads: CSRYLRAPNTGELFF. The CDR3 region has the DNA TGCAGCAGGTACTTGCGGGCTCCGAACACCGGGGAGCTGTTTTTT.

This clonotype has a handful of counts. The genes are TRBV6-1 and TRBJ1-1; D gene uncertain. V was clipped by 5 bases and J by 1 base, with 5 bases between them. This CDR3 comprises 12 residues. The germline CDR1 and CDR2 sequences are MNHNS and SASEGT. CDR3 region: CASSPTNTEAFF. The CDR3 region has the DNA TGTGCCAGCAGTCCGACGAACACTGAAGCTTTCTTT.

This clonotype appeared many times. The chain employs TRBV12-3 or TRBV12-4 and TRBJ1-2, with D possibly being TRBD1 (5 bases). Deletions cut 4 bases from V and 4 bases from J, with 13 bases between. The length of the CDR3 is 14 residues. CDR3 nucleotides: TGTGCCAGCAGTTCTCCCGGGACCGCCTATGGCTACACCTTC. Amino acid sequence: CASSSPGTAYGYTF.

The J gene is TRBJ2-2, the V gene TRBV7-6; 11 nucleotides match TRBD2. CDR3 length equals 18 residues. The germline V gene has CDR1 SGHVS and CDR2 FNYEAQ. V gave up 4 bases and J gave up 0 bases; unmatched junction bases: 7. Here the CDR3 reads CASSSTSGSTSNTGELFF. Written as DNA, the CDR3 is TGTGCCAGCAGCTCCACTAGCGGGAGTACTTCGAACACCGGGGAGCTGTTTTTT. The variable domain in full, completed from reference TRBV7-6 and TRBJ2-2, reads GAGVSQSPRYKVTKRGQDVALRCDPISGHVSLYWYRQALGQGPEFLTYFNYEAQQDKSGLPNDRFSAERPEGSISTLTIQRTEQRDSAMYRCASSSTSGSTSNTGELFFGEGSRLTVL.